This passage covers 17 T cell receptor beta chains from one sample sequenced in a study of T cell repertoires in cytomegalovirus infection. In TCRdb, the reads were re-called with MiXCR into one record per CDR3 protein. The sample includes hundreds of thousands of distinct CDR3 sequences, approximately 32% seen only once; the top ten take roughly 12%. No antigen has been assigned to these receptors. The sequencing used cultured CD8+ T cells from PBMCs, collected from culture after CMV antigen stimulation. These receptors originate from a human donor in good health (CMV status not recorded). Some clones in this sample may be carry-over from other donors' samples.

This rearrangement joins TRBV9 to TRBJ1-2, with 10 bases fitting TRBD1. Trimming cost V 3 bases and J 0 bases; bases outside gene matches: 8. In germline, CDR1 is SGDLS, CDR2 YYNGEE. This CDR3 is 17 amino acids long. This chain's CDR3 is CASSARDRGQANYGYTF. The CDR3 DNA is TGTGCCAGCAGCGCCCGGGACAGGGGACAAGCTAACTATGGCTACACCTTC.

The chain links TRBV20-1 to TRBJ2-7; no reliable D call. Germline-derived CDR1 and CDR2 are DFQATT and SNEGSKA (reference sequence). V was clipped by 4 bases and J by 0 bases, with 16 bases between them. The CDR3 has 15 residues. The CDR3: CSAIFPGPLSYEQYV. The DNA for the CDR3 is TGCAGTGCTATCTTTCCCGGGCCTCTCTCCTACGAGCAGTACGTC.

This clonotype turned up a few times. The chain is built from TRBV28 and TRBJ2-7; D not resolved. Germline CDR1 is MDHEN and CDR2 is SYDVKM. The CDR3 runs to 15 residues. Trimming removed 5 bases at V and 4 bases at J, with 18 bases between. DNA for the CDR3: TGTGCCAGCAGTATATCCTTGGACCCTTTTTACGAGCAGTACGTC. This translates into CASSISLDPFYEQYV.

This sequence joins TRBV19 and TRBJ1-3, with a tentative D call TRBD1 (6 bases). Trimming shortened V by 9 bases and J by 2 bases, and 17 bases separated the two germline ends. CDR3 length: 15 amino acids. Germline values: CDR1 LNHDA, CDR2 SQIVND (reference sequence). The CDR3 is CASRAAGVAGNTIYF. The CDR3 DNA sequence: TGTGCCAGCCGCGCCGCAGGGGTCGCTGGAAACACCATATATTTT. Full variable domain (rest looked up from reference TRBV19 and TRBJ1-3): DGGITQSPKYLFRKEGQNVTLSCEQNLNHDAMYWYRQDPGQGLRLIYYSQIVNDFQKGDIAEGYSVSREKKESFPLTVTSAQKNPTAFYLCASRAAGVAGNTIYFGEGSWLTVV.

The rearrangement joins TRBV7-9 to TRBJ2-1; 11 positions match TRBD2. This CDR3 contains 15 residues. J lost 6 bases, V lost 4 bases, and 5 bases had no gene match. The germline gives CDR1 SEHNR, CDR2 FQNEAQ (reference sequence). The chain's CDR3 is CASSYTLAGANEQFF. CDR3 sequence (DNA): TGTGCCAGCAGCTACACACTAGCGGGGGCCAATGAGCAGTTCTTC.

The chain combines TRBV27 with TRBJ2-3, with D unclear. This CDR3 is built from 12 residues. The germline gives CDR1 MNHEY, CDR2 SMNVEV (reference sequence). Trimming took 6 bases from V and 14 from J, leaving 18 bases between them. As DNA, the CDR3 is TGTGCCAGCAGGCCCCCAGCCGGGCTGGGGTATTTT. It codes for CASRPPAGLGYF.

The chain links TRBV10-2 to TRBJ1-5; D perhaps matches TRBD1 (5 bases). V was trimmed by 6 bases and J by 2 bases, leaving 11 bases between them. The CDR3 has 14 amino acids. In germline, CDR1 is WSHSY, CDR2 SAAADI. The CDR3 reads CASRRGERNQPQHF. The CDR3 bases are TGCGCCAGCAGGAGGGGAGAGCGCAATCAGCCCCAGCATTTT.

This clonotype was observed at least ten times. J is TRBJ2-2 and V is TRBV10-3; 9 nucleotides match TRBD2. This CDR3 has 16 residues. Trimming removed 10 bases from V and 5 bases from J; junction bases left unmatched: 14. Germline CDR1 reads ENHRY; CDR2 reads SYGVKD. DNA for the CDR3: TGTGCCACCAGAACCAGCGGGGGGCCCGGAACCGGGGAGCTGTTTTTT. Encoded protein: CATRTSGGPGTGELFF.

This clonotype was observed a few times. This chain links TRBV14 with TRBJ2-5; a possible D gene is TRBD2 (5 bases). The germline V gene encodes CDR1 SGHDN and CDR2 FVKESK. CDR3 length: 17 residues. V was pared by 4 bases and J by 6 bases, with 24 bases between. This CDR3 is CASSPKGEGPIGKTQYF. In DNA, the CDR3 is TGTGCCAGCAGCCCAAAGGGTGAGGGCCCTATCGGGAAGACCCAGTACTTC.

The chain is built from TRBV15 and TRBJ2-1; TRBD2 is a possible D gene (5 bases). The CDR3 covers 15 residues. Trimming left V 1 base short and J 0 bases short, with 7 bases between. Germline values: CDR1 LNHNV, CDR2 YYDKDF (reference sequence). CDR3 protein: CATSRGTSSYNEQFF. CDR3 DNA sequence: TGTGCCACCAGCAGAGGAACTAGCTCCTACAATGAGCAGTTCTTC.

This clonotype was seen once. The CDR3, as DNA: TGCAGTGCTCCCGGACAGGGGGAGCACTATGGCTACACCTTC. Amino acid sequence: CSAPGQGEHYGYTF. The gene calls are TRBV20-1 and TRBJ1-2; TRBD1 aligns across 10 bases. The CDR3 loop spans 14 amino acids. With V trimmed by 5 bases and J by 3 bases, 6 bases remained unmatched. CDR1 and CDR2 (germline): DFQATT, SNEGSKA (reference sequence).

This clonotype has only a few counts. V usage is TRBV7-2 and J usage is TRBJ2-7, with a possible D match to TRBD1 (5 bases). The CDR3 is 15 residues long. Trimming shortened V by 4 bases and J by 4 bases, and 17 bases separated the two germline ends. Germline V gene lookup returns CDR1 SGHTA and CDR2 FQGNSA. The CDR3 DNA is TGTGCCAGCAGCTCAACAGGCCATCCCTATTACGAGCAGTACTTC. As protein: CASSSTGHPYYEQYF.

This clonotype was counted at least ten times. The chain employs TRBV7-2 and TRBJ1-1; D not certain. The CDR3 sequence is 15 residues long. Trimming took off 1 base at V and 1 base at J, with 10 bases between the two ends. CDR1 SGHTA and CDR2 FQGNSA come from the germline V gene. DNA of the CDR3: TGTGCCAGCAGCTTAGTAAGTCGGTGGAACACTGAAGCTTTCTTT. Residues: CASSLVSRWNTEAFF.

This clonotype was counted only a few times. The V gene is TRBV7-3, the J gene TRBJ2-2; D not certain. The germline CDR1 and CDR2 sequences are SGHTA and FQGTGA. CDR3 size: 17 residues. Trimming cost V 5 bases and J 0 bases, with 16 bases left between them. The CDR3 DNA reads TGTGCCAGCAGCCCCAACCCCCCAGGCACGAACACCGGGGAGCTGTTTTTT. Translating it yields CASSPNPPGTNTGELFF.

The table lists this clonotype with a few counts. The CDR3: CASTLDRPTEAFF. DNA of the CDR3: TGTGCCAGCACCTTGGACAGGCCCACTGAAGCTTTCTTT. This sequence joins TRBV12-3 or TRBV12-4 and TRBJ1-1; 7 bases line up with TRBD1. The CDR3 runs 13 residues. V lost 7 bases and J lost 4; bases outside the gene matches: 6.

This clonotype came up many times. The CDR3 bases are TGTGCCAGCAGCTTAGCGAAGGCAGCGGACACTGAAGCTTTCTTT. It yields the protein CASSLAKAADTEAFF. The V and J genes are TRBV7-8 and TRBJ1-1, with no clear D. Germline assignment: CDR1 SGHVS and CDR2 FQNEAQ. Between the trimmed V and J ends, which lost 0 bases and 3 bases, there was a span of 11 bases. The CDR3 consists of 15 residues. The entire variable domain, with the rest obtained from reference TRBV7-8 and TRBJ1-1, is as follows: GAGVSQSPRYKVAKRGQDVALRCDPISGHVSLFWYQQALGQGPEFLTYFQNEAQLDKSGLPSDRFFAERPEGSVSTLKIQRTQQEDSAVYLCASSLAKAADTEAFFGQGTRLTVV.

This clonotype has a handful of counts. The CDR3 nucleotides are TGTGCCAGCAGTTACTTCACTAGCGGGGATAACAATGAGCAGTTCTTC. Its protein is CASSYFTSGDNNEQFF. The chain employs TRBV6-5 and TRBJ2-1; 10 bases are shared with TRBD2. With 1 base clipped from V and 5 bases from J, the junction kept 5 bases outside the gene matches. Germline V gives CDR1 MNHEY, CDR2 SVGAGI. The CDR3 runs to 16 residues.